This TCR beta chain was documented in a study of T cell responses to AZD1222 COVID-19 vaccine. Only in-frame clones appear in the TCRdb table, and some are missing; sequencing was by immunoSEQ multiplex PCR. The table includes 95,000 to 150,000 clones, 80% to 90% detected once. Study-level points and caveats: Spike-wide coverage was observed for vaccine-associated CD4 TCRs, with dominant responses at 160-218 and 743-854. Only five or six people who got AZD1222 tested seropositive at baseline.

Germline CDR1 GTSNPN, CDR2 SVGIG (reference sequence). With V trimmed by 4 bases and J by 2 bases, 4 bases remained unmatched. The CDR3 totals 15 residues. This clone appeared once. Its antigen is not identified. Sequences were derived from peripheral blood, sampled on day 0 of AZD1222 vaccination. This sequence joins TRBV30 and TRBJ2-2; 10 bases agree with TRBD2. This receptor was taken from an adult in good health. CDR3 protein: CAWKAGGPNTGELFF. The CDR3 DNA is TGTGCCTGGAAAGCGGGGGGGCCAAACACCGGGGAGCTGTTTTTT.